The sequence of this T cell receptor beta chain was determined in a study of T cells in Graves' hyperthyroidism and ophthalmopathy. The patients, who ranged from 18 to 65 in age, presented with newly diagnosed hyperthyroidism lasting under 2 months. Any patient presenting with uncontrolled infection, other autoimmune disease, pregnancy or lactation was left out. The authors obtained PBMCs from roughly 10 ml of fresh peripheral blood. This clonotype occurred many times. CDR1 is ENHRY, CDR2 SYGVKD, per germline. The CDR3 loop spans 12 amino acids. V lost 3 bases to trimming and J lost 6 bases, with 8 bases between them. What was amplified from RNA transcripts were TCR beta CDR3 regions. The TCR CDR3 was amplified in a first-round RT-PCR using the HTBI primer set. Via MiXCR, TCRdb re-called the multiplex PCR reads, giving one row per CDR3 protein. The table includes 250,000 to 300,000 distinct CDR3 sequences, less than 15% detected once.

V usage is TRBV10-3 and J usage is TRBJ1-1; the D is unclear. This receptor was taken from a woman aged 25 to 39 with Graves' hyperthyroidism that later progressed to Graves' ophthalmopathy. Sequencing was carried out using blood. This chain's CDR3 is CAISDGSPEAFF. The CDR3 DNA is TGTGCCATCAGTGACGGGTCCCCTGAAGCTTTCTTT.